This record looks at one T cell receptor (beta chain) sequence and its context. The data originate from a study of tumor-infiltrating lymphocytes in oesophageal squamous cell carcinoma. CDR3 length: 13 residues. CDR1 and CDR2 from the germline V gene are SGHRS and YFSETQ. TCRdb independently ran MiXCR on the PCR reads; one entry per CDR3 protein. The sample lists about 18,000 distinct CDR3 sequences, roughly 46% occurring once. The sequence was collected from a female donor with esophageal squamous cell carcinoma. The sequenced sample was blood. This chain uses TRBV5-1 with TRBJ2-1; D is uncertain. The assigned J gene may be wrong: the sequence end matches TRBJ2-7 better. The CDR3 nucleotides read TGCGCCAGCAGCTTGGACATGGTCTACGAGCAGTACTTC. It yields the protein CASSLDMVYEQYF.